The 16 T cell receptor beta chains presented below share a single source sample, sequenced in a study of regulatory T cells in long-lasting Graves disease. Specified time point: persistent/refractory GD, antithyroid drugs over 5 years with positive TRAb. RNA isolated from PBMCs was used to make the TCR library. Arm-PCR of CDR3 regions and iRepertoire HTBI primers were the basis on which TCR beta libraries were built. TCRdb reprocessed the multiplex PCR reads via MiXCR and lists one record per CDR3 protein. The repertoire includes 400,000 to 500,000 distinct CDR3 sequences, around 20% of them detected once, and more than 13% sits in the top ten. The starting material was peripheral blood mononuclear cells (PBMCs), obtained when the disease was refractory, from a patient treated with antithyroid drugs. All receptors come from a female donor with Graves disease.

This clonotype has a count of ten or more. V is TRBV12-3 or TRBV12-4 and J is TRBJ2-2; D may be TRBD2 (5 bases). This CDR3 spans 14 amino acids. The V gene lost 8 bases and the J gene lost 3 bases, with 13 bases spanning the gap. For the CDR3, the DNA is TGTGCCAGCTGGTGGGGAGTTGACACCGGGGAGCTGTTTTTT. Its protein is CASWWGVDTGELFF.

This clonotype was seen once. CDR3: CASSHPEGANSAETQYF. DNA for the CDR3: TGTGCCAGCAGCCACCCCGAGGGGGCGAATTCCGCGGAGACCCAGTACTTC. This chain joins TRBV3-1 and TRBJ2-5; 7 nucleotides line up with TRBD1. Germline V gene lookup returns CDR1 LGHDT and CDR2 YNNKEL (reference sequence). This CDR3 spans 17 amino acids. V shed 3 bases, J shed 5 bases, and the junction held 15 bases outside the gene matches.

This clonotype was seen at least ten times. The chain combines TRBV6-1 with TRBJ1-5; 11 bases are shared with TRBD1. CDR3 size: 15 residues. Germline values: CDR1 MNHNS, CDR2 SASEGT. V lost 7 bases and J lost 4; bases outside the gene matches: 6. The CDR3 loop reads CASNLGTGGNQPQHF. The DNA for the CDR3 is TGTGCCAGCAACCTCGGGACAGGGGGTAATCAGCCCCAGCATTTT.

This sequence joins TRBV4-1 and TRBJ2-7; D ambiguous. The CDR3 totals 16 residues. Trimming removed 1 base from V and 0 bases from J, with 13 bases in between. From germline, CDR1 is MGHRA and CDR2 YSYEKL. CDR3 loop: CASSQGATLSSYEQYF. Written as DNA, the CDR3 is TGCGCCAGCAGCCAAGGTGCGACTCTGAGCTCCTACGAGCAGTACTTC.

At least ten counts were recorded for this clonotype. This chain uses TRBV6-5 with TRBJ2-5, with TRBD1 identical over 8 bases. With V trimmed by 4 bases and J by 5 bases, 9 bases remained unmatched. The germline V gene has CDR1 MNHEY and CDR2 SVGAGI. The CDR3 length is 15 residues. CDR3 sequence: CASSSTGDWEETQYF. In nucleotides, the CDR3 is TGTGCCAGCAGTTCGACAGGGGATTGGGAGGAGACCCAGTACTTC.

This chain links TRBV9 with TRBJ2-6; 7 bases align to TRBD1. CDR1 and CDR2 (germline): SGDLS, YYNGEE. CDR3 length: 21 amino acids. V dropped 2 bases and J dropped 0; count of bases not matched to a gene: 17. Here the CDR3 DNA reads TGTGCCAGCAGCGTTCACACTCTTGGGGACAGAATCTTCTCTGGGGCCAACGTCCTGACTTTC. Translation gives CASSVHTLGDRIFSGANVLTF.

The V and J genes are TRBV3-1 and TRBJ2-3; D is unresolved. Trimming took off 0 bases at V and 4 bases at J, with 8 bases between the two ends. The CDR3 covers 14 residues. Germline V gives CDR1 LGHDT, CDR2 YNNKEL (reference sequence). The CDR3 DNA follows: TGTGCCAGCAGCCAAGATCTTCTGTCAGATACGCAGTATTTT. It specifies CASSQDLLSDTQYF.

This clonotype was detected many times. V usage is TRBV15 and J usage is TRBJ1-1; unclear D gene. The ends were cut back, 0 bases at V and 6 bases at J, with 8 bases in the middle. Per germline, CDR1 LNHNV and CDR2 YYDKDF (reference sequence). This CDR3 spans 13 amino acids. CDR3 sequence: CATSREYGAEAFF. The DNA for the CDR3 is TGTGCCACCAGCAGAGAATACGGAGCTGAAGCTTTCTTT.

This clonotype was seen repeatedly, ten times or more. The rearrangement uses TRBV28 and TRBJ2-7, with 7 bases matching TRBD2. CDR1 and CDR2 from the germline V gene are MDHEN and SYDVKM. V dropped 6 bases and J dropped 1; count of bases not matched to a gene: 9. The CDR3 loop spans 15 amino acids. The CDR3 here is CASRPSGAMSYEQYF. CDR3 DNA: TGTGCCAGCAGGCCTAGCGGTGCCATGTCCTACGAGCAGTACTTC.

Ten or more counts support this clonotype. This sequence joins TRBV12-3 or TRBV12-4 and TRBJ2-5, with D possibly matching TRBD2 (6 bases). The CDR3 loop spans 15 amino acids. The germline V and J ends were trimmed by 5 bases and 3 bases, with 16 bases remaining between them. The CDR3 DNA reads as TGTGCCAGCAGTCTGACGACTTGGGGGGAAGAGACCCAGTACTTC. This translates into CASSLTTWGEETQYF.

This clonotype was counted between two and nine times. The chain is built from TRBV19 and TRBJ2-2, with TRBD2 matching over 14 bases. Trimming took 5 bases from V and 9 from J; bases not matched to a gene: 11. This CDR3 is built from 17 residues. Germline V gene data show CDR1 as LNHDA and CDR2 as SQIVND (reference sequence). CDR3 nucleotide sequence: TGTGCCAGTAGTCTATCCGGGACTAGCGGGAGTGGCCGGGAGCTGTTTTTT. Protein sequence: CASSLSGTSGSGRELFF.

This clonotype was detected many times. The chain carries TRBV27 and TRBJ2-7; 9 nucleotides align to TRBD2. The J segment lost 2 bases and the V segment lost 8 bases, leaving 4 bases of the junction unmatched. CDR1 is MNHEY, CDR2 SMNVEV, per germline (reference sequence). This CDR3 spans 13 amino acids. The CDR3 region has the DNA TGTGCCAGCGGCGGGAGGGCCGCCTACGAGCAGTACTTC. Translating it yields CASGGRAAYEQYF.

The V call is TRBV18, the J call TRBJ1-1; D might be TRBD1 (6 bases). The V gene lost 8 bases and the J gene lost 4 bases, with 14 bases spanning the gap. Germline values: CDR1 KGHSH, CDR2 LQKENI. There are 13 residues in the CDR3. CDR3 in amino acids: CASQGRLSTEAFF. The DNA for the CDR3 is TGTGCCAGCCAGGGGCGGCTAAGCACTGAAGCTTTCTTT.

This clonotype was detected only a few times. V gene TRBV20-1 combines with J gene TRBJ2-7; 9 nucleotides line up with TRBD2. This CDR3 is built from 15 residues. Looked up from germline, CDR1 is DFQATT and CDR2 is SNEGSKA (reference sequence). The V gene end was trimmed by 0 bases and the J gene end by 5 bases; junction bases not matched to a gene: 8. The CDR3 nucleotides read TGCAGTGCTAGAGATCCGGCGGGAGGGCCAAACGAGCAGTACTTC. Its translation: CSARDPAGGPNEQYF.

Many counts were recorded for this clonotype. V and J are TRBV6-2 or TRBV6-3 and TRBJ2-6; 8 positions agree with TRBD1. The CDR3 consists of 17 residues. In germline, CDR1 is MNHEY, CDR2 SVGEGT. V lost 5 bases and J lost 0; bases outside the gene matches: 6. CDR3 DNA sequence: TGTGCCAGCAGTAACAGGGGGAGAAGCTCTGGGGCCAACGTCCTGACTTTC. Protein sequence: CASSNRGRSSGANVLTF.

This clonotype was counted at least ten times. V usage is TRBV28 and J usage is TRBJ1-2; D possibly corresponds to TRBD1 (6 bases). Germline loops: CDR1 MDHEN, CDR2 SYDVKM. V gave up 7 bases and J gave up 8 bases, with 17 bases separating them. CDR3 size: 13 residues. The chain's CDR3 is CASKSGGGRGYTF. As DNA, the CDR3 is TGTGCCAGCAAGAGCGGGGGGGGGCGCGGCTACACCTTC.